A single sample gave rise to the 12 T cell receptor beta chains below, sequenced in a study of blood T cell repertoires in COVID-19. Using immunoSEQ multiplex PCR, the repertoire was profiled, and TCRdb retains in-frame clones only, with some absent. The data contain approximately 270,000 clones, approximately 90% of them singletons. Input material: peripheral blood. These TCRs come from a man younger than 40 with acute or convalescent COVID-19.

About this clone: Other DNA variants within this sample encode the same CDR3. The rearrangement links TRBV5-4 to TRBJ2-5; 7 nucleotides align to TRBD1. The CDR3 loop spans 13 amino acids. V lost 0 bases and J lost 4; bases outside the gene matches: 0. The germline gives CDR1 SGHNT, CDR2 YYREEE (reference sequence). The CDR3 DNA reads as TGTGCCAGCAGCTTGGGACAGGGAGAGACCCAGTACTTC. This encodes CASSLGQGETQYF.

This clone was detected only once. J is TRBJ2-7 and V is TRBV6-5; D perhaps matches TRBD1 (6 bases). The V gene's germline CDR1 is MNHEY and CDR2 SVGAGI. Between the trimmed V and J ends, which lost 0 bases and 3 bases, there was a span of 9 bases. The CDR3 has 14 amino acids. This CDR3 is CASSYSRGYYEQYF. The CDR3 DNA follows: TGTGCCAGCAGTTACTCCAGGGGCTACTACGAGCAGTACTTC.

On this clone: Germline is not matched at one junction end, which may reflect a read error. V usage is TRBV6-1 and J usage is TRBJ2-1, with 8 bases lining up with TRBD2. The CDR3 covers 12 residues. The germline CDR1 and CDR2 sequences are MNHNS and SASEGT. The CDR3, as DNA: TGTGCCAGCAGGGAAGCGGGGGCCGAGCAGTTCTTC. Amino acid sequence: CASREAGAEQFF.

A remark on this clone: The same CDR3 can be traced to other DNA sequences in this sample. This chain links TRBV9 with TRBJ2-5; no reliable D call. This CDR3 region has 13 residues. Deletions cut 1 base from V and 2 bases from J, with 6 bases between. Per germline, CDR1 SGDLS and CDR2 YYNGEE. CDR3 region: CASSVSQQETQYF. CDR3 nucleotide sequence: TGTGCCAGCAGCGTAAGTCAGCAAGAGACCCAGTACTTC.

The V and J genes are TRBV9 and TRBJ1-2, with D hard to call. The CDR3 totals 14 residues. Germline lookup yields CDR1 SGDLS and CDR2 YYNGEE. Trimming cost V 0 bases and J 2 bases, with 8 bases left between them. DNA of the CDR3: TGTGCCAGCAGCGTAGACCCCCTAAACTATGGCTACACCTTC. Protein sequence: CASSVDPLNYGYTF.

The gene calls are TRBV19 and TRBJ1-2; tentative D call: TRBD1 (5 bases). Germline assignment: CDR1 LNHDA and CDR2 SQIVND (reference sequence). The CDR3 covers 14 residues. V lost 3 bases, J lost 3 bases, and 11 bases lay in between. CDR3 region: CASSIPGRDYGYTF. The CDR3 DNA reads TGTGCCAGTAGTATCCCAGGGAGGGACTATGGCTACACCTTC.

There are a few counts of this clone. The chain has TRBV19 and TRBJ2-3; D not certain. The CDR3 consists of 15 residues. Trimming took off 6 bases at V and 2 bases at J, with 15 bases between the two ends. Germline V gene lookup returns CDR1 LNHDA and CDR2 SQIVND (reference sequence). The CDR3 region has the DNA TGTGCCAGTAGCGCCTGGCGAGGAGCCACAGATACGCAGTATTTT. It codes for CASSAWRGATDTQYF. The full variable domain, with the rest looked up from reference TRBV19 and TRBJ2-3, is DGGITQSPKYLFRKEGQNVTLSCEQNLNHDAMYWYRQDPGQGLRLIYYSQIVNDFQKGDIAEGYSVSREKKESFPLTVTSAQKNPTAFYLCASSAWRGATDTQYFGPGTRLTVL.

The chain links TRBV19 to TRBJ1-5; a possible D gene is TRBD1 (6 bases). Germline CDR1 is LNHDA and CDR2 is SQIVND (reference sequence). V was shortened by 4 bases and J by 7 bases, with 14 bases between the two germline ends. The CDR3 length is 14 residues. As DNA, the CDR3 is TGTGCCAGTAGTACCAGGGGAACCGGACAGCCCCAGCATTTT. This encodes CASSTRGTGQPQHF.

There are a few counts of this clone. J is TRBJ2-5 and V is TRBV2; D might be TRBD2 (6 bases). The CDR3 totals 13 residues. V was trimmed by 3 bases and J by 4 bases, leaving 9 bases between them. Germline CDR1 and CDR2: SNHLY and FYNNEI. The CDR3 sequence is CASSDRLGETQYF. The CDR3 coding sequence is TGTGCCAGCAGTGACCGACTAGGAGAGACCCAGTACTTC.

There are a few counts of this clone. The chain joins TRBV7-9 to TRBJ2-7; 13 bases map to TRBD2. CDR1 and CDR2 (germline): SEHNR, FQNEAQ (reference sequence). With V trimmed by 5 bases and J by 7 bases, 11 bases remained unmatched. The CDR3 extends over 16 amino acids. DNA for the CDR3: TGTGCCAGCAGCCCGGGACTAGCGGGGATCTTGCGGGAGCAGTACTTC. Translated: CASSPGLAGILREQYF. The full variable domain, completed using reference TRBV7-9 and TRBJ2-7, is DTGVSQNPRHKITKRGQNVTFRCDPISEHNRLYWYRQTLGQGPEFLTYFQNEAQLEKSRLLSDRFSAERPKGSFSTLEIQRTEQGDSAMYLCASSPGLAGILREQYFGPGTRLTVT.

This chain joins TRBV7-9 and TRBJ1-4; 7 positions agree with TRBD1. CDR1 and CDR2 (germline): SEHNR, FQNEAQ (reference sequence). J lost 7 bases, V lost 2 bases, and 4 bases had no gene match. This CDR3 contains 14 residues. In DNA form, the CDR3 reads TGTGCCAGCAGCTTAACAGGGGTTATTGAAAAACTGTTTTTT. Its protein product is CASSLTGVIEKLFF.

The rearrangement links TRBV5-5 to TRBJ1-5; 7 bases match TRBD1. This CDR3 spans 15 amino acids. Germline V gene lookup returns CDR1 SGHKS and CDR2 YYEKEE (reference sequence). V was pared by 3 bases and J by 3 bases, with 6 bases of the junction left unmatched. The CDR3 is CASSSGTDYNQPQHF. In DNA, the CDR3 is TGTGCCAGCAGCTCCGGGACAGACTACAATCAGCCCCAGCATTTT.